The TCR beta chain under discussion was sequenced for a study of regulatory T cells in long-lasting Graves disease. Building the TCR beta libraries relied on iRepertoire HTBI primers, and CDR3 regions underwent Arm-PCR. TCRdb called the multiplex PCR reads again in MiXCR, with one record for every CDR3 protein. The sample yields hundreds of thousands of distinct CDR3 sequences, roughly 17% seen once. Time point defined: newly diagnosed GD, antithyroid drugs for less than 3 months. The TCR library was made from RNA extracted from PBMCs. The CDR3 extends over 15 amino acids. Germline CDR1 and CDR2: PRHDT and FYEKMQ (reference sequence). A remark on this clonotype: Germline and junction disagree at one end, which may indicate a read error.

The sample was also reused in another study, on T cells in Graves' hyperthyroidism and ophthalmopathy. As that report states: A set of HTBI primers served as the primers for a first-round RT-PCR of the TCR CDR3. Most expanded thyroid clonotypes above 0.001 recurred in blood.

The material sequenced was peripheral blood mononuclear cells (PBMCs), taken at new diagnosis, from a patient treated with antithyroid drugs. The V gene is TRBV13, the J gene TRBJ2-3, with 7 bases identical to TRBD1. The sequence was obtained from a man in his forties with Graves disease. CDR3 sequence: CASSLPGQTTDTQYF. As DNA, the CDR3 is TGCGCCAGCAGCTTGCCGGGACAGACTACAGATACGCAGTATTTT.